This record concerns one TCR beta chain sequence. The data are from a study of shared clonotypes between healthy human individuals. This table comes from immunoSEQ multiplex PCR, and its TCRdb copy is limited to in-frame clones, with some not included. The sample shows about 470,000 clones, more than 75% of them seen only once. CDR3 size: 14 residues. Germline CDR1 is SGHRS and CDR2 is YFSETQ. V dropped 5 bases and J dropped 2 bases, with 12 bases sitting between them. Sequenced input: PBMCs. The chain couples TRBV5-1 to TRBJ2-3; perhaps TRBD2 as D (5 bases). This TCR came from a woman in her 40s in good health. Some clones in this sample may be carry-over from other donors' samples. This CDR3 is CASRRSGDTDTQYF. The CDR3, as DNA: TGCGCCAGCAGGAGGAGCGGAGACACAGATACGCAGTATTTT.